This T cell receptor (beta chain) stems from a study of blood T cell repertoires in COVID-19. V shed 1 base and J 6 bases; nucleotides not matched to a gene: 10. Germline-derived CDR1 and CDR2 are LNHDA and SQIVND (reference sequence). The length of the CDR3 is 17 residues. The repertoire was sequenced with immunoSEQ multiplex PCR; TCRdb's copy has only in-frame clones and lacks some. The data show 320,000 or so clones, roughly 88% seen once. The rearrangement uses TRBV19 and TRBJ2-2, with TRBD2 matching 8 bases. The sequenced sample consisted of PBMCs or T cells enriched from blood (not recorded which). The clonotype comes from a man aged 30-40 years who had recovered from COVID-19. The CDR3 DNA reads as TGTGCCAGTAGTATAGCCTCCGGGAGGGGCGAGTCCGGGGAGCTGTTTTTT. Translation gives CASSIASGRGESGELFF.